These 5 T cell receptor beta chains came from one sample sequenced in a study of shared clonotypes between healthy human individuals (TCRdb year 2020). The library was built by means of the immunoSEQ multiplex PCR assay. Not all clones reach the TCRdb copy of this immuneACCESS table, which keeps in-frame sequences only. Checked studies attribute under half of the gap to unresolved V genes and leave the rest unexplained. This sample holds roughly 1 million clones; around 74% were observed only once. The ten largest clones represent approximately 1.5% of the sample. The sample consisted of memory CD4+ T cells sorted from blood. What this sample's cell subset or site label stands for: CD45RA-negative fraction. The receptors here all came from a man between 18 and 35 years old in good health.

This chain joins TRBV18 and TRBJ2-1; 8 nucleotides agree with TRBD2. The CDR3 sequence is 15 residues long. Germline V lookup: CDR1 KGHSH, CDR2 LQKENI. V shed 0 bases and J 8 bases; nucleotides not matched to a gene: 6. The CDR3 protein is CASSPPGSGSYEQFF. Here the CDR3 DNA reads TGTGCCAGCTCACCACCGGGGAGCGGGAGTTATGAGCAGTTCTTC. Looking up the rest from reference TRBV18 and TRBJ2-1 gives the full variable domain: NAGVMQNPRHLVRRRGQEARLRCSPMKGHSHVYWYRQLPEEGLKFMVYLQKENIIDESGMPKERFSAEFPKEGPSILRIQQVVRGDSAAYFCASSPPGSGSYEQFFGPGTRLTVL.

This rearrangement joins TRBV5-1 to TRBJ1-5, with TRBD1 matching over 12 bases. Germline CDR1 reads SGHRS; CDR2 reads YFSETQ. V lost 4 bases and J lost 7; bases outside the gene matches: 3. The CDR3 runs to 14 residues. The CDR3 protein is CASSLGTGGQPQHF. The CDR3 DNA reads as TGCGCCAGCAGCCTAGGGACAGGGGGCCAGCCCCAGCATTTT.

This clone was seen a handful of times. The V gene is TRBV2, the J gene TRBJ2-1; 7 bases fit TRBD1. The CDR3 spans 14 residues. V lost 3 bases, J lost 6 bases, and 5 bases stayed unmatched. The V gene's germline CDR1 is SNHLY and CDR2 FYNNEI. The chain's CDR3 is CASSDVGDSNEQFF. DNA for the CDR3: TGTGCCAGCAGTGACGTCGGGGACAGCAATGAGCAGTTCTTC.

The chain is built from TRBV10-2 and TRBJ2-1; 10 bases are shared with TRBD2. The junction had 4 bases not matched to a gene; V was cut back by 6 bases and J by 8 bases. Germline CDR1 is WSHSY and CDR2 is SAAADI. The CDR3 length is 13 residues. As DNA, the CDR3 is TGCGCCAGCAGACTAGCGGGACTTTATGAGCAGTTCTTC. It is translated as CASRLAGLYEQFF.

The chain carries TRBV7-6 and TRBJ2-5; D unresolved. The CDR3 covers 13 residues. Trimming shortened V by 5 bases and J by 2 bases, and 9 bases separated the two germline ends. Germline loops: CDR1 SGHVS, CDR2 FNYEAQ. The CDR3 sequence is CASSPIEQETQYF. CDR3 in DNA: TGTGCCAGCAGCCCTATAGAGCAAGAGACCCAGTACTTC.